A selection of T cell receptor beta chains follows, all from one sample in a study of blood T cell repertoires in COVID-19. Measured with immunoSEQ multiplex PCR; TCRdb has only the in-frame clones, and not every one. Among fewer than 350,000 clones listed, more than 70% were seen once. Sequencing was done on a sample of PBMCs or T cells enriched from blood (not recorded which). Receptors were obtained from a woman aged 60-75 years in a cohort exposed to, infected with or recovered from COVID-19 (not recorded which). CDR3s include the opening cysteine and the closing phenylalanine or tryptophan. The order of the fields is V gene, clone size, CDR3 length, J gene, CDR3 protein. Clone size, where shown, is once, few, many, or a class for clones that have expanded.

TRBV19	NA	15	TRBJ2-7	CASSLAGGSSYEQYF
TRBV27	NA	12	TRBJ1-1	CASTRLNTEAFF
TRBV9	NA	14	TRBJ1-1	CASSEGVLNTEAFF
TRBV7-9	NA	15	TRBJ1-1	CASSLRQGANTEAFF
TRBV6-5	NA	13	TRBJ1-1	CASSATGDTEAFF
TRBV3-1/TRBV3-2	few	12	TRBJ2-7	CASSRLDYEQYF
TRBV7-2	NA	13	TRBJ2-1	CASSRGLYNEQFF
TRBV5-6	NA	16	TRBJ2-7	CASSLLLGQGAYEQYF
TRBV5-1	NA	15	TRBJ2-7	CASSFRQGGLYEQYF
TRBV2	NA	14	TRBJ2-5	CASSDGPAGETQYF
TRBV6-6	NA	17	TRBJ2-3	CASSLSGRAGSTDTQYF
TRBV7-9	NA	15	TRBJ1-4	CASSFTGQFNEKLFF
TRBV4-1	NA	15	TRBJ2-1	CASSPSGTTYNEQFF
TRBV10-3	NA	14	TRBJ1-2	CAISEATGTYGYTF
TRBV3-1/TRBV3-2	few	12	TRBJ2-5	CASSQGPKTQYF
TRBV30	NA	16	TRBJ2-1	CAWSPDSGRSDDEQFF
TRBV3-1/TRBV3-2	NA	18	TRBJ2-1	CASSHVRLALGTYNEQFF
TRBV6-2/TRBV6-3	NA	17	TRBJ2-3	CASSCPHRNSSTDTQYF
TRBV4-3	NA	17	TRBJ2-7	CASSQEVGGLASYEQYF
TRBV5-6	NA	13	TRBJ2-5	CASSSGLGETQYF
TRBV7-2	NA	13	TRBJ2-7	CASSRDTSYEQYF
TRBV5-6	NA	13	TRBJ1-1	CASSLGANTEAFF
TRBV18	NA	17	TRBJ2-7	CASRPGTSGRGSYEQYF
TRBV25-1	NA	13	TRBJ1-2	CASRARGLHGYTF
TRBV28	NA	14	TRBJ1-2	CASRRTGGAGGYTF
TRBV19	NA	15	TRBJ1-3	CASSVLGGVRNTIYF
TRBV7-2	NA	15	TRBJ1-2	CASSLGQGANYGYTF
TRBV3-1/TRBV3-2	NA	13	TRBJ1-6	CASSQRDNSPLHF
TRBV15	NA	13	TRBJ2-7	CATSRDVTNEQYF
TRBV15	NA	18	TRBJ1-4	CATSRDRAGLLPNEKLFF